This TCR beta chain was identified during a study of long-term antiretroviral therapy in people with HIV. Each donor had at least one pre-ART and at least two post-ART PBMC samples. The assay used was immunoSEQ (version v3.0), run at survey level. Profiling relied on immunoSEQ multiplex PCR, and the TCRdb table lists in-frame clones only, not all of them. The sample contains almost 35,000 clones, approximately 84% of which appear only once. There are 16 residues in the CDR3. CDR1 is LNHDA, CDR2 SQIVND, per germline (reference sequence). Trimming took 3 bases from V and 0 from J, leaving 14 bases between them. This clone has a handful of counts.

The clonotype comes from a woman in her thirties with HIV. The V and J genes are TRBV19 and TRBJ1-2; possibly TRBD1 for D (5 bases). Source: unsorted PBMCs, taken approximately 2.9 years before starting antiretroviral therapy. CDR3 DNA: TGTGCCAGTAGTATCGGGGGGACTGCAGCTAACTATGGCTACACCTTC. Encoded protein: CASSIGGTAANYGYTF.